This TCR beta chain was retrieved from a study of T cells after yellow fever vaccination. This clonotype was seen only a few times. TCRdb reprocessed the 5' RACE reads with MiXCR, giving one entry per CDR3 protein. This table has hundreds of thousands of distinct CDR3 sequences, 12% appearing once. Trimming pared 3 bases from V and 2 bases from J, leaving 4 bases between. This CDR3 comprises 12 residues. Germline CDR1 reads LGHDT; CDR2 reads YNNKEL (reference sequence). Material: PBMCs, obtained on the day of the yellow fever booster vaccination. This sequence originates from a man younger than 45 who received the YFV17D yellow fever vaccine. The rearrangement joins TRBV3-1 to TRBJ2-5; D gene uncertain. The CDR3 reads CASSQLQETQYF. The CDR3 DNA is TGTGCCAGCAGCCAGCTTCAAGAGACCCAGTACTTC.